The following is a TCR beta chain sequence with its context. The data were produced by immunoSEQ multiplex PCR, yet TCRdb's version contains in-frame clones alone and is incomplete. Of some 190,000 clones in the sample, approximately 81% were seen once. This CDR3 has 13 residues. CDR1 is KGHDR, CDR2 SFDVKD, per germline. V lost 5 bases and J 4 bases, leaving 9 bases between the germline ends. The data originate from a study of blood T cell repertoires in COVID-19. Input material: peripheral blood. This TCR derives from a woman of 80 years or more with acute or convalescent COVID-19. This chain joins TRBV24-1 and TRBJ2-3; a possible D gene is TRBD2 (5 bases). Here the CDR3 DNA reads TGTGCCACCAGTGGCGGAGGCCCAGATACGCAGTATTTT. Amino acids: CATSGGGPDTQYF.